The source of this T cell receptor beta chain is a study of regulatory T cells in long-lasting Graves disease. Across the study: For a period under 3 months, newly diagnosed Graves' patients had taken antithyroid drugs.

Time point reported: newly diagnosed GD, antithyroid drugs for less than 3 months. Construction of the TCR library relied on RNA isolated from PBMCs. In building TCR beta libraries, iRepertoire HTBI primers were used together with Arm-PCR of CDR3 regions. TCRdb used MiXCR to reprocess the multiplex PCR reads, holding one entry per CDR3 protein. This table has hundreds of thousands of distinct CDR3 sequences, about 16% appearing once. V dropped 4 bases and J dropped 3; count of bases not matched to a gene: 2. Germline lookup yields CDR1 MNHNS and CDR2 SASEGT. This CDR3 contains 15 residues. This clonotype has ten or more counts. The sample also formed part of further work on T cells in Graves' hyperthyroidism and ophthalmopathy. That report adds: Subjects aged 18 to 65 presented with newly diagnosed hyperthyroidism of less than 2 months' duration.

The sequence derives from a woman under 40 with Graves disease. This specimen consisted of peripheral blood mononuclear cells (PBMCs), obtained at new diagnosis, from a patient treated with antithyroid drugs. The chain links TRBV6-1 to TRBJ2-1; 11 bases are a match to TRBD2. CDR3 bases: TGTGCCAGCAGTGCCACTAGCGGGAGCTACAATGAGCAGTTCTTC. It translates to CASSATSGSYNEQFF.